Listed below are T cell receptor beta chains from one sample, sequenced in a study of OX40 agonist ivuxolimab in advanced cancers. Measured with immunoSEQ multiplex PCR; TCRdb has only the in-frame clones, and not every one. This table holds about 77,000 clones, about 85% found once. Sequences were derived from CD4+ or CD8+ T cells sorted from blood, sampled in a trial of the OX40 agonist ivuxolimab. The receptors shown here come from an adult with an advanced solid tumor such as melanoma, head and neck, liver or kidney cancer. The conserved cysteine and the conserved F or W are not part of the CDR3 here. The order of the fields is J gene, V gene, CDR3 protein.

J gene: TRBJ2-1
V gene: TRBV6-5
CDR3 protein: ASMVAVNNEQF

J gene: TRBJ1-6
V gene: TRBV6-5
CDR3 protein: ASREMTDNSPLH

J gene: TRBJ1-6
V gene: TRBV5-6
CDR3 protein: ASSLWSGGDYSPLH

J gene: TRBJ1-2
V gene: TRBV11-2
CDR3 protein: ASSLGQVGYGYT

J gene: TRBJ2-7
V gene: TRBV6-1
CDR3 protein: ASTLEIPSSYEQY

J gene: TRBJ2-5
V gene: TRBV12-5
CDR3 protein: ASGPTRGVETQY

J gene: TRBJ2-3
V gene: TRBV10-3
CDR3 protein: AINRGQEDTQY

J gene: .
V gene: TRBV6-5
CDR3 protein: ASSRDRGSYEQY

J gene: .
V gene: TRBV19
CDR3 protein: ASSMWGVGSYEQY

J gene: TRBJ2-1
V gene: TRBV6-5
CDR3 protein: ASSYSLAGGQNEQF

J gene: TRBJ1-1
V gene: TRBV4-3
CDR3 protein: ASSQVRTPNTEAF

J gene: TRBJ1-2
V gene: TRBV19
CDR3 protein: ASSIATGRYGYT

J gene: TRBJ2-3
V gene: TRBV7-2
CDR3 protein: ASKLSVGGGDTQY

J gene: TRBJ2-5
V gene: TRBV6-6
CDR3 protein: ASSLRQGGPGETQY

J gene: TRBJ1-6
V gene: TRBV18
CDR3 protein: ASSLRQVYYNSPLH

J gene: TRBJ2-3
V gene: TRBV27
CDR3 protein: ASSYKGVNTQY

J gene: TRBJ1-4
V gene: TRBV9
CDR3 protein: ASSEGGSELEKLF

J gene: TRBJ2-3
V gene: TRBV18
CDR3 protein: ASSPAGTDTQY

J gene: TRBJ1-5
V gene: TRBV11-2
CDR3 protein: ASSQTRGGNQPQH

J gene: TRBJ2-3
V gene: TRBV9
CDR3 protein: ASSASGGSTDTQY

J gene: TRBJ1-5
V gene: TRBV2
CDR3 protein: ASSEAINQPQH

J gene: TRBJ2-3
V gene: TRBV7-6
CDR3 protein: ASSLAPSGGGSRTDTQY

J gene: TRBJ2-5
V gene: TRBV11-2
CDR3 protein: ASSSLTAQATQY

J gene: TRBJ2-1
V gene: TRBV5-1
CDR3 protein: ASSLKGPSSYNEQF

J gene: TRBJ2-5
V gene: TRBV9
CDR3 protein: ASNRGQGETQY

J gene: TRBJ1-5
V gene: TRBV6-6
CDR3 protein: ASSLGSGNQPQH